One and the same sample provided the 2 T cell receptor beta chains below, sequenced in a study of blood T cell repertoires in COVID-19. Sequencing used immunoSEQ multiplex PCR; TCRdb keeps in-frame clones, though not all of them. The sample consists of over 130,000 clones, 60% to 80% of them appearing once. The sequenced material came from PBMCs or T cells enriched from blood (not recorded which). The source is a woman aged 45-59 years who had recovered from COVID-19.

The chain is built from TRBV5-4 and TRBJ2-1; D gene uncertain. This CDR3 is built from 14 residues. Germline lookup yields CDR1 SGHNT and CDR2 YYREEE (reference sequence). With 2 bases removed from V and 4 bases from J, the gap between germline ends came to 10 bases. The CDR3 nucleotides are TGTGCCAGCAGCTTACAACTACCGTACAATGAGCAGTTCTTC. Protein product: CASSLQLPYNEQFF.

The chain is built from TRBV7-8 and TRBJ2-1; D unclear. Per the germline V gene, CDR1 is SGHVS and CDR2 is FQNEAQ. The CDR3 spans 10 residues. V gave up 1 base and J gave up 14 bases, with 6 bases separating them. CDR3 coding DNA: TGTGCCAGCAGCTTAGAATTTAAGTTCTTC. This sequence encodes CASSLEFKFF.